The clone carrying this T cell receptor beta chain has a single count. A much larger clone differs from this one at a single base, so this may be a read error. Seattle's cohort entered during active infection and was followed longitudinally. Germline V lookup: CDR1 SEHNR, CDR2 FQNEAQ (reference sequence). Trimming shortened V by 5 bases and J by 4 bases, and 5 bases separated the two germline ends. CDR3 length equals 12 residues. The data stem from a study of blood T cell repertoires in COVID-19. As for the study in general: T cells, B-cell-depleted T cells, or PBMCs supplied cDNA or gDNA.

Generated by immunoSEQ multiplex PCR, the TCRdb table keeps only in-frame clones and is missing some. This sample has a few hundred thousand clones, with about 91% found just once. The chain carries TRBV7-9 and TRBJ2-2; D is ambiguous. The TCR was taken from a woman aged 25-40 years with COVID-19, enrolled during active disease. Sequencing was carried out using peripheral blood. The CDR3 region is CASSLITGELFF. The CDR3 DNA sequence: TGTGCCAGCAGCCTTATCACCGGGGAGCTGTTTTTT.